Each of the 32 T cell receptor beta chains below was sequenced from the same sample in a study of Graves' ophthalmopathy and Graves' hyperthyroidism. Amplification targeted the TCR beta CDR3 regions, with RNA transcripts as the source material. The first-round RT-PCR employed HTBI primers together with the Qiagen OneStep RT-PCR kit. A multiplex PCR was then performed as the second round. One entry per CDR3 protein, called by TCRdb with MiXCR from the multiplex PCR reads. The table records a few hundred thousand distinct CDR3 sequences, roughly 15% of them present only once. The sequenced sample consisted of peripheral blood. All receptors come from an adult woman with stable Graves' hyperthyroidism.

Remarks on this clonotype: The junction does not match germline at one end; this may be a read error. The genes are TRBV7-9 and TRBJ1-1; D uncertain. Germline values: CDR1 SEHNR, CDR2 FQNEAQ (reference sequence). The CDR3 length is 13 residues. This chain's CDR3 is CAGSLGSNTEAFF. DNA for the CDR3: TGTGCCGGCAGTTTGGGATCGAACACTGAAGCTTTCTTT.

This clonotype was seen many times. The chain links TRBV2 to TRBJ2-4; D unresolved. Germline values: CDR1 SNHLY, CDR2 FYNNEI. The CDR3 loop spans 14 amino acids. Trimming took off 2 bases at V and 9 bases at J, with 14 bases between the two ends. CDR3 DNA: TGTGCCAGCAGTGAATTGGAAGGTCGGAGCATTCAGTACTTC. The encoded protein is CASSELEGRSIQYF.

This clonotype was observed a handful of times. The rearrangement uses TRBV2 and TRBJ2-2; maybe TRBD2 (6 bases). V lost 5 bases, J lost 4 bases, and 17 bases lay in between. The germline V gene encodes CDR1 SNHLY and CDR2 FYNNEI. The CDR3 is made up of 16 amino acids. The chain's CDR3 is CASSRAGWALTGELFF. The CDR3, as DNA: TGTGCCAGCAGTAGAGCGGGTTGGGCTCTCACCGGGGAGCTGTTTTTT.

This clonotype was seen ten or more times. CDR3 amino acids: CSVAPRLQFEAFF. Written as DNA, the CDR3 is TGCAGCGTTGCCCCCCGGCTACAGTTTGAAGCTTTCTTT. The chain couples TRBV29-1 to TRBJ1-1; D uncertain. In germline, CDR1 is SQVTM, CDR2 ANQGSEA. This CDR3 comprises 13 residues. The germline V and J ends were trimmed by 4 bases and 7 bases, with 16 bases remaining between them.

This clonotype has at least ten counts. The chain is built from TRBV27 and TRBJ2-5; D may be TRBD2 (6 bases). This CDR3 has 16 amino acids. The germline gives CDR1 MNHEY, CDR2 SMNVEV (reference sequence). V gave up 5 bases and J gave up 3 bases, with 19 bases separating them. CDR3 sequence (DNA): TGTGCCAGCAGTCCCGGAGTAGCGGAGCCCAAAGAGACCCAGTACTTC. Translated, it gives CASSPGVAEPKETQYF.

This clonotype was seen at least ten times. CDR3 residues: CASSWNGSHQETQYF. In nucleotides, the CDR3 is TGTGCCAGCTCTTGGAACGGCTCGCATCAAGAGACCCAGTACTTC. This sequence joins TRBV7-9 and TRBJ2-5; D unclear. Germline V gives CDR1 SEHNR, CDR2 FQNEAQ (reference sequence). The CDR3 is 15 residues long. With 8 bases removed from V and 2 bases from J, the gap between germline ends came to 18 bases.

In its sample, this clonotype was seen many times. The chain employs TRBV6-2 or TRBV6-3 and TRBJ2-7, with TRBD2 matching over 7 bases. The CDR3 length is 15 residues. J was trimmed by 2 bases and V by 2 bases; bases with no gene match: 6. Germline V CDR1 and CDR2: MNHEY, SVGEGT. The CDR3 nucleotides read TGTGCCAGCAGTTACCCGAGCGGGGCCGCCTACGAGCAGTACTTC. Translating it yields CASSYPSGAAYEQYF.

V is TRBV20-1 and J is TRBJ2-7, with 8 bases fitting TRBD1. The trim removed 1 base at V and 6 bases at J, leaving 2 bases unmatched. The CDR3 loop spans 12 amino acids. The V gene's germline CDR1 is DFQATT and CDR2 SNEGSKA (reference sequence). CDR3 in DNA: TGCAGTGCTAGAGTACAGGGGGGCGAGCAGTACTTC. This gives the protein CSARVQGGEQYF.

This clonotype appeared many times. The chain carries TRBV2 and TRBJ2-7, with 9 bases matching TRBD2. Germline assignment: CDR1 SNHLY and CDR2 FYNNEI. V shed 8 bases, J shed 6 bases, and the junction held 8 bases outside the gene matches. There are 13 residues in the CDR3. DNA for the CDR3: TGTGCCAGCCAGGTAGCGGGAGCCCCCGAGCAGTACTTC. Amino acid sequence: CASQVAGAPEQYF. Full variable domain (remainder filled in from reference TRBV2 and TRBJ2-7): EPEVTQTPSHQVTQMGQEVILRCVPISNHLYFYWYRQILGQKVEFLVSFYNNEISEKSEIFDDQFSVERPDGSNFTLKIRSTKLEDSAMYFCASQVAGAPEQYFGPGTRLTVT.

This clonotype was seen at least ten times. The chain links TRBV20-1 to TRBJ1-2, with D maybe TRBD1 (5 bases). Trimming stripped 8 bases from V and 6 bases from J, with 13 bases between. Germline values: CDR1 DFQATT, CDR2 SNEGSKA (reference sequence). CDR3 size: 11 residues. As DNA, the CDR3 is TGCAGTTCGCGGGGGATAGATGGCTACACCTTC. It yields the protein CSSRGIDGYTF.

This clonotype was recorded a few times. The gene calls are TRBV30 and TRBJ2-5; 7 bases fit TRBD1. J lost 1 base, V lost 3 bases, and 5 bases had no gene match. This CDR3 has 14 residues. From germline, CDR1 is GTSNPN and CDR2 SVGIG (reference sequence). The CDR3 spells CAWRLQGIQETQYF. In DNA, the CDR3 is TGTGCCTGGAGATTACAGGGGATCCAAGAGACCCAGTACTTC. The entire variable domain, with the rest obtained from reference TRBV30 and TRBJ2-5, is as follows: SQTIHQWPATLVQPVGSPLSLECTVEGTSNPNLYWYRQAAGRGLQLLFYSVGIGQISSEVPQNLSASRPQDRQFILSSKKLLLSDSGFYLCAWRLQGIQETQYFGPGTRLLVL.

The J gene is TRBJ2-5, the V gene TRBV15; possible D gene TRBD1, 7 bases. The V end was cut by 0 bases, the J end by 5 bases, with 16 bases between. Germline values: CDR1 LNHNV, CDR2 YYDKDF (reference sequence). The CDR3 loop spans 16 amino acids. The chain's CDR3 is CATSREAAGGRETQYF. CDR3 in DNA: TGTGCCACCAGCAGAGAAGCGGCAGGGGGGCGGGAGACCCAGTACTTC.

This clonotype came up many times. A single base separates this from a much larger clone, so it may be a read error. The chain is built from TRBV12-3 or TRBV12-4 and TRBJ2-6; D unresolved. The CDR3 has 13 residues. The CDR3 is CASRTARANVPTF. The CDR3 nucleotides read TGTGCCAGCAGAACAGCTAGGGCCAACGTCCCGACTTTC.

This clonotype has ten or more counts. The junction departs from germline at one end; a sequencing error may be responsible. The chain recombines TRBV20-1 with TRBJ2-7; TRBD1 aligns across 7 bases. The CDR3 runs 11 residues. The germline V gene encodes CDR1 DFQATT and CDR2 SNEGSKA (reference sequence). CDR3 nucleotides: TGCAGTGTTAGAAGGGACAGAAGGCAGTACTTC. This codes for CSVRRDRRQYF.

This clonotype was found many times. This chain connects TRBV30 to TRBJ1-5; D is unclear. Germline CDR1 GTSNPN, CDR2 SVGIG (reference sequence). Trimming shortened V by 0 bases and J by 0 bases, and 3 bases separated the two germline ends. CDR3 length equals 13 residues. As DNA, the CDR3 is TGTGCCTGGAGTGTTGATAGCAATCAGCCCCAGCATTTT. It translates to CAWSVDSNQPQHF.

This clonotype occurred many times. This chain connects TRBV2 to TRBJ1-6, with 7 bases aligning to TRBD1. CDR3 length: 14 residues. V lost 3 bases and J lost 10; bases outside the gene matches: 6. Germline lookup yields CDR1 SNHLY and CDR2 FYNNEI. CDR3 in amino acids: CASSDGQARSPLHF. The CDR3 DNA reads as TGTGCCAGCAGTGACGGACAGGCCAGGTCACCCCTCCACTTT.

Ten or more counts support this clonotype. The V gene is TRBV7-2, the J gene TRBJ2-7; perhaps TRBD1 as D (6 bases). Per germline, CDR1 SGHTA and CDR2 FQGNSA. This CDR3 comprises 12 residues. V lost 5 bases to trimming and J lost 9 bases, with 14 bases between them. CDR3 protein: CASSQDRLGQYF. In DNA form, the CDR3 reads TGTGCCAGCAGCCAAGACAGGTTAGGGCAGTACTTC.

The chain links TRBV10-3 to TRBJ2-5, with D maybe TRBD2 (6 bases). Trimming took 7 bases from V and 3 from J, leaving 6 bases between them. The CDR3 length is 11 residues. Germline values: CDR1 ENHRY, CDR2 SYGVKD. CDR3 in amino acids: CAITSEETQYF. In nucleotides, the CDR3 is TGTGCCATCACTAGCGAAGAGACCCAGTACTTC.

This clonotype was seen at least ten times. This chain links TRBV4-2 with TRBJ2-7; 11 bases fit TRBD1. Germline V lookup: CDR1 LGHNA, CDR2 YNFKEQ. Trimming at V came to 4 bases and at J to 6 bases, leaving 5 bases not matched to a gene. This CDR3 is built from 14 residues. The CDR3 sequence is CASSLGQGAGEQYF. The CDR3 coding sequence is TGTGCCAGCAGCCTCGGACAGGGGGCCGGCGAGCAGTACTTC.

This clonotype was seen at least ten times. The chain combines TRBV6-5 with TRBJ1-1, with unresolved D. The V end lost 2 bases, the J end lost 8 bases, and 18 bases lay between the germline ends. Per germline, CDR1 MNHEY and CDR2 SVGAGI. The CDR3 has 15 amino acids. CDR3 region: CASSYPKTQLPEAFF. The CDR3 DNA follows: TGTGCCAGCAGTTACCCAAAAACACAGCTCCCGGAAGCTTTCTTT.

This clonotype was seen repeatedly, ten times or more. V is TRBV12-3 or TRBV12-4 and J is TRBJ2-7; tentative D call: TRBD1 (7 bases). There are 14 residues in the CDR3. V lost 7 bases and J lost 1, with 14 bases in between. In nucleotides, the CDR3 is TGTGCCAGCAACCCAGGGGGACTTTCCTACGAGCAGTACTTC. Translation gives CASNPGGLSYEQYF.

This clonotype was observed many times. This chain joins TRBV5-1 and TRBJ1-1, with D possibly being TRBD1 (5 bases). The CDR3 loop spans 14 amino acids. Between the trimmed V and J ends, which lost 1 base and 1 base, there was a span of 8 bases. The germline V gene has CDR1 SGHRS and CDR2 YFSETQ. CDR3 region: CASSLTTGNTEAFF. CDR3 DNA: TGCGCCAGCAGCTTGACAACAGGGAACACTGAAGCTTTCTTT.

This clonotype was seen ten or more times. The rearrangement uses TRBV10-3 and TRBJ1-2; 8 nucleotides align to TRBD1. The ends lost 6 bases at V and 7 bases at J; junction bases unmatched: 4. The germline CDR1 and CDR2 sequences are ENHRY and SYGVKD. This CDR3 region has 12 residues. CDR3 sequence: CAISLQGGGYTF. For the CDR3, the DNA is TGTGCCATCAGCTTACAGGGGGGTGGCTACACCTTC.

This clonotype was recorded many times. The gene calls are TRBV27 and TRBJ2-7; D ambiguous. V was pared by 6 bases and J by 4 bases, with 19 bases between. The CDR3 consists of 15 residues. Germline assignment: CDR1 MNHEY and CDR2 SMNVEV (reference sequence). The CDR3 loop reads CASRSKRPKGYEQYF. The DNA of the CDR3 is TGTGCCAGCAGGTCAAAAAGGCCTAAGGGATACGAGCAGTACTTC.

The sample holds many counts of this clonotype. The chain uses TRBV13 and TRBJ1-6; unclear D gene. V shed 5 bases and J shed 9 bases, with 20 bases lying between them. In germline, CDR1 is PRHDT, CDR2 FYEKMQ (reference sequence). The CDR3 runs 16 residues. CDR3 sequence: CASSPDPARGCSPLHF. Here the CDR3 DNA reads TGTGCCAGCAGCCCCGACCCGGCCAGAGGGTGTTCACCCCTCCACTTT.

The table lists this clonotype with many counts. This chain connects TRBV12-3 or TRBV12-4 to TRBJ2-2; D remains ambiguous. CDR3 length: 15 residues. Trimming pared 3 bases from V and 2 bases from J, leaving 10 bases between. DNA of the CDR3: TGTGCCAGCAGTTTCGGGCACGGTAACACCGGGGAGCTGTTTTTT. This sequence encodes CASSFGHGNTGELFF.

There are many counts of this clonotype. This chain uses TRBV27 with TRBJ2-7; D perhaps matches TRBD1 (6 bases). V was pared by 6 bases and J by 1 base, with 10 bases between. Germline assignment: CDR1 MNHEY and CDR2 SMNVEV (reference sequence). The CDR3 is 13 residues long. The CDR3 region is CASRATGSYEQYF. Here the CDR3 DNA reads TGTGCCAGCAGAGCGACAGGATCCTACGAGCAGTACTTC.

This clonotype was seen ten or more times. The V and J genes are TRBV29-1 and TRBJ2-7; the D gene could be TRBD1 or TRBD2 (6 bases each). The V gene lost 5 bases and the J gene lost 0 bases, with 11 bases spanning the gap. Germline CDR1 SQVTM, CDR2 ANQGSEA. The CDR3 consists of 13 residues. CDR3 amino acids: CSVRGVSSYEQYF. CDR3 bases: TGCAGCGTTAGGGGGGTTAGCTCCTACGAGCAGTACTTC.

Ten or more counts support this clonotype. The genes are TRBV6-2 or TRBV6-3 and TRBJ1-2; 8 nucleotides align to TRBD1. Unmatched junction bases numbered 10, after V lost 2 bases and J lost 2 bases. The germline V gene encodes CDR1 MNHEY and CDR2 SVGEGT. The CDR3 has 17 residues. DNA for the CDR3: TGTGCCAGCAGTTACACGGGACGAAGACAGGGGAACTATGGCTACACCTTC. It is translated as CASSYTGRRQGNYGYTF.

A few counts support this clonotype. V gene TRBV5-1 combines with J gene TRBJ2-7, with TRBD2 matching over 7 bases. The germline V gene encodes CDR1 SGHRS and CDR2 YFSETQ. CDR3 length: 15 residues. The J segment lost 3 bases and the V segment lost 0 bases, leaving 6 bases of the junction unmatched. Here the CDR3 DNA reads TGCGCCAGCAGCTTGGGGACTAGTCAGAGCTACGAGCAGTACTTC. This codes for CASSLGTSQSYEQYF.

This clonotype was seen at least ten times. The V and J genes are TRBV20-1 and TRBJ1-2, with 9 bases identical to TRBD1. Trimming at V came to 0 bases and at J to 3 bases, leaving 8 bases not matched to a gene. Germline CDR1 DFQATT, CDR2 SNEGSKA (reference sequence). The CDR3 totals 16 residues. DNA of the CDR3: TGCAGTGCTAGAGACCCGAGGACAGGGGACCACTATGGCTACACCTTC. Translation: CSARDPRTGDHYGYTF.

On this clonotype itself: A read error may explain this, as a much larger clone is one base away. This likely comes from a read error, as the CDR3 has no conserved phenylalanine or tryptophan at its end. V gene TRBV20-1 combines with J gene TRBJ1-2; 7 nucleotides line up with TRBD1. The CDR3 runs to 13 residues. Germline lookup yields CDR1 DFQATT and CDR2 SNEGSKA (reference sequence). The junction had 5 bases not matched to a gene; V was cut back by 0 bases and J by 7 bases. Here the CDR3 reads CSARDVAGGGYTY. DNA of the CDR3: TGCAGTGCTAGAGACGTGGCAGGGGGTGGCTACACCTAC.